A single sample is the source of the 9 T cell receptor beta chains below, sequenced in a study of cytomegalovirus exposure and HLA in healthy donors. PCR amplification relied on 60 Vbeta primers (plus 13 Jbeta primers). Sequencing used immunoSEQ multiplex PCR; TCRdb keeps in-frame clones, though not all of them. Of 80,000 to 100,000 clones in the sample, under 80% were seen once. Sequencing used PBMCs. These receptors originate from a man younger than 45 in good health and CMV-seropositive.

As DNA, the CDR3 is TGCGCCAGCAGGGCCTCGGGGGTATACAATGAGCAGTTCTTC. As protein: CASRASGVYNEQFF. The V gene is TRBV10-2, the J gene TRBJ2-1, with a tentative D call TRBD2 (6 bases). The CDR3 contains 14 residues. V lost 6 bases and J 4 bases, leaving 13 bases between the germline ends. CDR1 and CDR2 (germline): WSHSY, SAAADI.

This clone was seen once. The chain combines TRBV4-2 with TRBJ1-4; D perhaps matches TRBD1 (5 bases). This CDR3 has 17 residues. The V end was cut by 1 base, the J end by 10 bases, with 22 bases between. Germline V gene data show CDR1 as LGHNA and CDR2 as YNFKEQ. This CDR3 is CASSQGRAGGIDGKLFF. As DNA, the CDR3 is TGTGCCAGCAGCCAAGGCAGGGCCGGGGGAATAGATGGAAAACTGTTTTTT.

The gene calls are TRBV6-5 and TRBJ1-5; D call uncertain. CDR1 MNHEY and CDR2 SVGAGI come from the germline V gene. CDR3 length: 12 amino acids. The CDR3 here is CASGRSNQPQHF. CDR3 DNA: TGTGCATCGGGGAGGAGCAATCAGCCCCAGCATTTT.

V gene TRBV19 combines with J gene TRBJ1-6; TRBD1 aligns across 11 bases. CDR3 length: 15 residues. In germline, CDR1 is LNHDA, CDR2 SQIVND (reference sequence). Losses at the gene ends were 7 bases for V and 7 bases for J; bases not matched to a gene: 6. The CDR3 sequence: CASTPGDRGNSPLHF. In DNA form, the CDR3 reads TGTGCCAGTACCCCCGGGGACAGGGGGAATTCACCCCTCCACTTT.

V and J are TRBV10-3 and TRBJ2-6; maybe TRBD1 (6 bases). Trimming cost V 9 bases and J 4 bases, with 10 bases left between them. CDR3 length: 13 residues. CDR1 ENHRY and CDR2 SYGVKD come from the germline V gene. Here the CDR3 DNA reads TGTGCCATTGCGACAGGAGGGGCCAACGTCCTGACTTTC. This translates into CAIATGGANVLTF.

In nucleotides, the CDR3 is TGTGCCAGCAGCTTAGCCAACTCGTACGAGCAGTACTTC. It translates to CASSLANSYEQYF. The rearrangement joins TRBV7-2 to TRBJ2-7, with D unresolved. Germline values: CDR1 SGHTA, CDR2 FQGNSA. This CDR3 comprises 13 residues. V lost 0 bases to trimming and J lost 4 bases, with 7 bases between them. Full variable domain (remainder filled in from reference TRBV7-2 and TRBJ2-7): GAGVSQSPSNKVTEKGKDVELRCDPISGHTALYWYRQSLGQGLEFLIYFQGNSAPDKSGLPSDRFSAERTGGSVSTLTIQRTQQEDSAVYLCASSLANSYEQYFGPGTRLTVT.

The gene calls are TRBV29-1 and TRBJ2-2, with D perhaps matching TRBD2 (6 bases). Germline-derived CDR1 and CDR2 are SQVTM and ANQGSEA. The CDR3 runs to 14 residues. V lost 6 bases to trimming and J lost 6 bases, with 17 bases between them. DNA of the CDR3: TGCAGCGTCGCGGCGGGCGGGGTTGCCGGGGAGCTGTTTTTT. Its protein product is CSVAAGGVAGELFF.

J is TRBJ2-7 and V is TRBV4-3, with D possibly matching TRBD1 (5 bases). CDR1 LGHNA and CDR2 YSLEER come from the germline V gene. V gave up 4 bases and J gave up 0 bases, with 16 bases separating them. This CDR3 has 16 residues. CDR3 in DNA: TGCGCCAGCAGCCGGCAGCAGGGCCGGCCCTCCTACGAGCAGTACTTC. This encodes CASSRQQGRPSYEQYF.

This chain uses TRBV25-1 with TRBJ1-6, with D uncertain. Trimming stripped 1 base from V and 14 bases from J, with 12 bases between. Germline V gene lookup returns CDR1 MGHDK and CDR2 SYGVNS. CDR3 length: 13 amino acids. The CDR3 spells CASSELEVRALHF. For the CDR3, the DNA is TGTGCCAGCAGTGAATTAGAGGTGCGGGCCCTCCACTTT.